This T cell receptor (beta chain) appears in the sequencing data of a study of blood T cell repertoires in COVID-19. Study details: T cells, B-cell-depleted T cells, or PBMCs provided the cDNA or gDNA that served as material.

The participants were between roughly 18 and 89 years old and came from about two dozen US areas. Germline V CDR1 and CDR2: SEHNR, FQNEAQ (reference sequence). The V end was cut by 4 bases, the J end by 11 bases, with 17 bases between. The CDR3 sequence is 13 residues long. Only in-frame clones appear in the TCRdb table, and some are missing; sequencing was by immunoSEQ multiplex PCR. The table has approximately 280,000 clones, just under 90% seen once. The TCR comes from a woman aged 55-69 years who had recovered from COVID-19. The sample taken for sequencing was PBMCs or T cells enriched from blood (not recorded which). The rearrangement joins TRBV7-9 to TRBJ1-1; no clear D. Here the CDR3 DNA reads TGTGCCAGCAGCTCCTATGAGACGGGTTCGGCTTTCTTT. Amino acid sequence: CASSSYETGSAFF.